Sequencing of this TCR beta chain was carried out in a study of control samples from healthy donors and cancer patients. Generated by immunoSEQ multiplex PCR, the TCRdb table keeps only in-frame clones and is missing some. The sample has a few hundred thousand clones, over 75% seen once. This clone came up once. The identical CDR3 is also encoded by other nucleotide sequences in the sample. V was trimmed by 6 bases and J by 2 bases, leaving 12 bases between them. CDR1 and CDR2 from the germline V gene are SGHVS and FNYEAQ. The CDR3 length is 14 residues. The TCR was taken from a man aged 35-49 years with head and neck cancer. Sequencing input: PBMCs. The rearrangement links TRBV7-6 to TRBJ2-3; the D call may be TRBD1 or TRBD2 (5 bases each). The CDR3 protein is CASSLAGYTDTQYF. The CDR3 DNA follows: TGTGCCAGCAGTCTAGCAGGGTACACAGATACGCAGTATTTT. Complete variable domain (other parts from reference TRBV7-6 and TRBJ2-3): GAGVSQSPRYKVTKRGQDVALRCDPISGHVSLYWYRQALGQGPEFLTYFNYEAQQDKSGLPNDRFSAERPEGSISTLTIQRTEQRDSAMYRCASSLAGYTDTQYFGPGTRLTVL.